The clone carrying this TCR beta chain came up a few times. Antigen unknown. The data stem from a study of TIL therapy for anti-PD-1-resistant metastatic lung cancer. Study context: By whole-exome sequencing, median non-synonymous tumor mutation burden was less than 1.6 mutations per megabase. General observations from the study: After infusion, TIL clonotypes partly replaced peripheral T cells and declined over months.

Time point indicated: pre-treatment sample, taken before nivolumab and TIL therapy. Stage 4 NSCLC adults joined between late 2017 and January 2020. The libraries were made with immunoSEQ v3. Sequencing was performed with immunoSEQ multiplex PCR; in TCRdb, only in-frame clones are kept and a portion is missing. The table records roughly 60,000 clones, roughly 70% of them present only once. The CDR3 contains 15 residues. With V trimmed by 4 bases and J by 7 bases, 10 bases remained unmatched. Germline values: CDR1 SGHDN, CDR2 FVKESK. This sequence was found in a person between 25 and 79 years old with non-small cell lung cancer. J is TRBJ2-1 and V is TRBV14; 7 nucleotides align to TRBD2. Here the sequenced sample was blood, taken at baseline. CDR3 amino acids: CASSRGGYGRNEQFF. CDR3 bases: TGTGCCAGCAGCCGGGGGGGGTACGGGAGAAATGAGCAGTTCTTC.